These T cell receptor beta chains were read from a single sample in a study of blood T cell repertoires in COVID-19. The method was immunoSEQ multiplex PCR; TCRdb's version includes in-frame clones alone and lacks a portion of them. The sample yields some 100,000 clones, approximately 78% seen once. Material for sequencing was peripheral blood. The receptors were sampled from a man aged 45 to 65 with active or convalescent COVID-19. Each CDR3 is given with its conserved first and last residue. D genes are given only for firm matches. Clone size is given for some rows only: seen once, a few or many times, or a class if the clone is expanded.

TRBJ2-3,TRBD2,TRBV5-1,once,TGCGCCAGCAGCTTGCTAGCGGGGGCCCTGCGGGATACGCAGTATTTT,CASSLLAGALRDTQYF
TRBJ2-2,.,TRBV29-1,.,TGCAGCGTTAATATCGGGGGGCCTACCGGGGAGCTGTTTTTT,CSVNIGGPTGELFF
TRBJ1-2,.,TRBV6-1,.,TGTGCCAGCAGTGAAGTAAACAGGGAGGGTGGCTACACCTTC,CASSEVNREGGYTF
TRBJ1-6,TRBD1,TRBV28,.,TGTGCCAGCAGTTTAGACAGGGCAAATTCACCCCTCCACTTT,CASSLDRANSPLHF
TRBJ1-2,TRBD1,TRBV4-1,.,TGCGCCAGCAGCCAAGAAGGGGGCAGAAATAGTGGCTACACCTTC,CASSQEGGRNSGYTF
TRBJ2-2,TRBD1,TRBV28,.,TGTGCCAGCGGGCCGGGACAGGAGAACACCGGGGAGCTGTTTTTT,CASGPGQENTGELFF
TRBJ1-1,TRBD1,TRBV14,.,TGTGCCAGCAGCCAGGGACAGATGAACACTGAAGCTTTCTTT,CASSQGQMNTEAFF
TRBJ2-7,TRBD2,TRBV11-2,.,TGTGCCAGCAGCCCCCCACTAGCGGGGCGATCCTACGAGCAGTACTTC,CASSPPLAGRSYEQYF
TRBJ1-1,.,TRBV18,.,TGTGCCAGCTCACCGTTCGACTCGCTAGACACTGAAGCTTTCTTT,CASSPFDSLDTEAFF
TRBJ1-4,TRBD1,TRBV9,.,TGTGCCAGCAGCGCGGGACAGGGCGTTGAAAAACTGTTTTTT,CASSAGQGVEKLFF
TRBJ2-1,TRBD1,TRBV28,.,TGTGCCAGCAGTAGAGCCCCGGGACAGGGAAAGGTCGAGCAGTTCTTC,CASSRAPGQGKVEQFF
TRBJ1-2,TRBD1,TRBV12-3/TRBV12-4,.,TGTGCCAGCAGTTTGGGACAGGGATGGGGCTACACCTTC,CASSLGQGWGYTF
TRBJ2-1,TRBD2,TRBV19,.,TGTGCCAGTCTAGCGGGGGGGCCGAATGAGCAGTTCTTC,CASLAGGPNEQFF
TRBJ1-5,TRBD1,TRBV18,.,TGTGCCAGCTCACCGGACAGGAGGCAGCCCCAGCATTTT,CASSPDRRQPQHF
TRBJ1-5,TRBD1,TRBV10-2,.,TGCGCCAGCAAAGGACAGGGCAATCAGCCCCAGCATTTT,CASKGQGNQPQHF
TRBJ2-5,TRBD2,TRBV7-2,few,TGTGCCAGCAGCTTAACGCTAGCGGGGGCCCAAGAGACCCAGTACTTC,CASSLTLAGAQETQYF
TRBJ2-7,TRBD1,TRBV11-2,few,TGTGCCAGCAGCTCTAACAACAGGGACAGGGGGAGCACCTACGAGCAGTACTTC,CASSSNNRDRGSTYEQYF
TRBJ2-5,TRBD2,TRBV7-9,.,TGTGCCAGCAGCTTCCAACTAGCGGGGGGGCGAGAGACCCAGTACTTC,CASSFQLAGGRETQYF
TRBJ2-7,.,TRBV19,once,TGTGCCAGTAGTAAGGCAGGGCGCTACGAGCAGTACTTC,CASSKAGRYEQYF
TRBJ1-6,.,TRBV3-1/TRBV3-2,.,TGTGCCAGCAGCCAAGGTTCAGGGTCCTATAATTCACCCCTCCACTTT,CASSQGSGSYNSPLHF
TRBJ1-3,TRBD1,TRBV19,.,TGTGCCAGTAGTTCAGGGGGTACTGGAAACACCATATATTTT,CASSSGGTGNTIYF
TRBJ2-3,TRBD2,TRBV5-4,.,TGTGCCAGCAGCTTGAGACTAGCGGGGGGGGGAGATACGCAGTATTTT,CASSLRLAGGGDTQYF
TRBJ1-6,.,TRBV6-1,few,TGTGCCAGCAGTGAACTGGGGGGAAAGAGTAATTCACCCCTCCACTTT,CASSELGGKSNSPLHF
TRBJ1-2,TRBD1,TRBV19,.,TGTGCCAGTAGTACCCGGGACAGAGGTAACTATGGCTACACCTTC,CASSTRDRGNYGYTF
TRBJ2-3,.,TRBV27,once,TGTGCCAGCAGTTTGCCCGCAGGGGCCTTCACAGATACGCAGTATTTT,CASSLPAGAFTDTQYF